This T cell receptor beta chain was identified during a study of T-cell memory formation after mild COVID-19. The trim removed 7 bases at V and 7 bases at J, leaving 12 bases unmatched. CDR1 is MNHNY, CDR2 SVGAGI, per germline (reference sequence). The CDR3 consists of 14 residues. This clonotype was counted a few times. TCRdb reanalysed the 5' RACE reads using MiXCR and keeps one entry per CDR3 protein. The sample records around 440,000 distinct CDR3 sequences, 18% being singletons. Sequences were obtained from PBMCs or a T cell subset sorted from them (not recorded which). The rearrangement uses TRBV6-6 and TRBJ2-5, with 7 bases matching TRBD2. The TCR was taken from an adult woman who had mild COVID-19 (a few samples of this study predate the infection). Cell type and time point are not known. The CDR3 DNA reads TGTGCCAGCACCAATAGGCCCCGCGGGGGGACCCAGTACTTC. Amino acid sequence: CASTNRPRGGTQYF.